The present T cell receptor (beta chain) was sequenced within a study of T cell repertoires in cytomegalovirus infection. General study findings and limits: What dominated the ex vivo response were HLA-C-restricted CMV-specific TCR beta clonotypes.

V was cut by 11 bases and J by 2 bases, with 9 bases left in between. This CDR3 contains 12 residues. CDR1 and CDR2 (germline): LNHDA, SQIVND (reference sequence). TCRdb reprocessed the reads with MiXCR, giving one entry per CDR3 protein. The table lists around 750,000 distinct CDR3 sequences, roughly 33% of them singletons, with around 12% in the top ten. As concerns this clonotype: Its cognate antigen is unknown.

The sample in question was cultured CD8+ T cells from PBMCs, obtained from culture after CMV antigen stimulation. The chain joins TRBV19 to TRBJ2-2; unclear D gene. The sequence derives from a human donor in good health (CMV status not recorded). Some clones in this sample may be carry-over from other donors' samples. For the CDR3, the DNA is TGTGCCGGAGCCCCAAACACCGGGGAGCTGTTTTTT. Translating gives CAGAPNTGELFF.